This T cell receptor (beta chain) emerged from a study of neoadjuvant anti-PD-1 for oral cavity cancer. Most PBMC samples had 400 to 550 ng input DNA in six replicates. Measured with immunoSEQ multiplex PCR; TCRdb has only the in-frame clones, and not every one. The sample holds tens of thousands of clones, around 80% seen once. V shed 4 bases and J shed 0 bases, with 10 bases lying between them. Looked up from germline, CDR1 is MNHEY and CDR2 is SMNVEV (reference sequence). This CDR3 has 15 residues. This clone was detected only once. The J gene is TRBJ1-3, the V gene TRBV27, with D uncertain. The sample consisted of PBMCs, taken before nivolumab (anti-PD-1) treatment. The TCR sequence derives from a person aged 35-79 years with oral cavity squamous cell carcinoma. The DNA of the CDR3 is TGTGCCAGCAGTTCAGGCATTAACTCTGGAAACACCATATATTTT. This translates into CASSSGINSGNTIYF.